The present entry profiles one T cell receptor (beta chain) with its context. Its recognized antigen is unknown. No much larger clone exists at a distance of one base, and base qualities are not known. The cohort comprised some 730 healthy bone marrow donors. At the time of sampling, all cohort members were nominally healthy, though unrecorded immune exposures were likely present. The donor was CMV seropositive and belonged to the group of over 250 seropositive cohort members. Every donor gave a peripheral blood sample, and the peripheral blood mononuclear cells from that sample were used for TCR beta sequencing. The Qiagen DNeasy Blood Extraction Kit was used to extract genomic DNA from the blood cell samples. This entry belongs to a study of cytomegalovirus exposure and HLA in healthy donors (dated by TCRdb to 2016 to 2017). Background on the whole study: According to an earlier analysis of around 600 of the donors, about 179 million T cells yielded 100 million or so unique TCR beta sequences and 276 Gb of sequence data. An early release covering about 600 HLA-typed donors comprised about 300 gigabases of sequencing data and around 85 million unique TCR sequences. The genetic ancestry cluster associated with self-reported Caucasian donors included about 81% of the approximately 400 genotyped donors. The study aimed to test whether cataloging public T cell receptors could reveal signatures of past pathogen exposure. The study used immunosequencing to profile the T cell repertoires of 666 subjects and linked those repertoires to cytomegalovirus serostatus. Along with the approximately 700-subject first cohort, a separate validation cohort of 120 different subjects was used. The study combined high-throughput TCR immunosequencing, statistical association of individual TCRs with disease status, and machine learning to predict cytomegalovirus infection status. In a later analysis, previously published TCR beta repertoires from some 640 donors were re-analyzed and high-resolution HLA genotyping was added so that TCR occurrence patterns could be studied. In the later analysis, no new phenotypic data were used to find candidate immune exposures; instead, reliance was placed on TCR beta sequences and their occurrence across donors. An earlier analysis of fewer than 750 of the donors used high-throughput TCR beta sequencing to judge whether each TCR beta V gene segment behaved as functional or pseudogenic. Donor age, sex, ethnicity and CMV serostatus were compiled alongside the repertoire data. Genome-wide SNP genotypes for about 65% of the roughly 700 donors were used in a later genetic analysis, which treated that subset as a discovery cohort. Every discovery cohort repertoire had been produced on one sequencing platform. HLA typing included class I and class II loci at four-digit resolution. Typing coverage varied by locus: roughly 620-640 donors for A, B, C, DRB1 and DQB1; roughly 560 for DQA1; 600 to 610 for DPA1; more than 450 for DPB1. Roughly 5 DR-DQ haplotypes were handled as single units for association and clustering, since linkage in the cohort was strong. Among roughly 400 genotyped donors of the cohort, an average of around 240,000 unique TCR beta nucleotide sequences were sequenced per donor, roughly 20% of them non-productive. The full study reports these points: In vitro tests confirmed that a few of the cytomegalovirus-associated TCR beta chains recognize cytomegalovirus antigens. Presence/absence analyses assumed roughly uniform sequencing depth across donors, an assumption that may not hold. The sequencing pipeline was judged likely to have produced a cluster of highly shared sequence variants as a technical artifact. The authors suggested that the approach could potentially be generalized to other disease states and immunological phenotypes. In an earlier analysis of 587 of the donors, most TCR beta V segments appeared in productive rearrangements about 87% or about 30% of the time, broadly matching IMGT annotations. A further reported finding was that TCR beta sequences accurately predicted the HLA-A and HLA-B alleles for most subjects in the first cohort. Roughly 17 rarely observed V segments, including chromosome 9 orphons, were excluded from the earlier analysis of about 500 of the donors because counts were too low. Assigning TCR associations to individual alleles was difficult when HLA alleles, especially DR and DQ, strongly co-occurred. According to a later analysis, parvovirus B19, influenza, CMV and Epstein-Barr virus appeared linked to several top co-occurrence clusters. In a later analysis, 16,951 TCR beta sequences were associated with specific HLA alleles at a false discovery rate of 0.05. The only immune exposure information available for the cohort was CMV serostatus. In a later analysis, HLA-associated TCR beta chains showed more clonal expansion and lower generation probabilities than non-associated chains that were equally common. Correlated functional status among segregating V segments might be attributable to linkage disequilibrium, but an unknown experimental factor could not be ruled out. A later analysis found that most CMV-associated TCR beta chains appeared HLA-restricted, with HLA associations seemingly driven largely by CMV exposure. The classifier was reported to diagnose cytomegalovirus status with high specificity and sensitivity in both the original cohort and the validation cohort. A total of 150 to 200 TCR beta chains were listed by the study as associated with cytomegalovirus. Compared with the 666-donor mean, donors in an Asian-associated ancestry cluster had fewer N-insertions in productive TCRs, according to a later genetic analysis. A later genetic analysis associated a missense DCLRE1C variant with V-gene and J-gene trimming of TCR beta chains, and an independent cohort replicated the association. In this cohort, only TCR beta chains were sequenced, and detectable features were limited by the absence of alpha or paired-chain data. Across donors, most TCR sequences were observed very rarely, whereas some public TCRs were present in many individuals. Some IMGT-functional V segments, including TRBV6-2 and TRBV6-3, could not be told apart with the 87-base-pair reads, so those segments were excluded. HLA typing was unavailable for some donors at each locus, so association tests used only the typed subset. According to a later analysis, TCR association rates differed among HLA loci, with DRB1 alleles showing the most associated TCRs and HLA-C alleles showing the fewest.

Receptor amplification or capture employed the immunoSEQ multiplex PCR assay. A mixture of 60 forward primers for TCR Vbeta segments and 13 reverse primers for TCR Jbeta segments was used in the multiplex PCR. A multiplex PCR assay on genomic DNA amplified the CDR3 region of rearranged TCR beta genes. The amplified TCR beta libraries were sequenced on the Illumina HiSeq System as 87-base-pair reads. Per the source publication's procedure: In a later analysis, some 80 million unique TCR beta chains were counted across the 690 or so repertoires, and roughly 10 million of these chains were shared by at least two donors. Raw reads were error-corrected and collapsed into unique sequences with a nearest-neighbor algorithm that merged closely related sequences to remove PCR and sequencing errors. V, D and J gene segments were assigned by aligning CDR3 sequences to IMGT reference sequences. For a sequence to be retained, a match of at least six nucleotides was required to both a V gene segment and a J gene segment. A rearrangement counted as productive if the CDR3 had no stop codons and remained in frame with V and J, and every other rearrangement counted as non-productive. CDR3 was defined by IMGT convention, running from the second conserved V-encoded cysteine to the conserved J-encoded phenylalanine. The earlier analysis of about 590 of the donors excluded sequences that lacked an unambiguous match to a single V gene segment. An earlier analysis of a few hundred of the donors called V segments functional above 56.7% productive rearrangements and segregating when the between-donor standard deviation exceeded 5%. A statistical classification framework was built to diagnose cytomegalovirus status from the catalog of TCR beta chain sequences. In a later analysis, TCR nucleotide sequences were compared against IMGT/GENE-DB human TR gene sequences so that V and J genes could be assigned. A later analysis assigned CDR3 sequences and most-parsimonious VDJ recombination scenarios with the TCRdist pipeline. A later analysis defined each TCR beta chain by its CDR3 amino acid sequence plus V-gene family, and excluded reads lacking a unique V-gene family. A later analysis removed 600 or so highly shared, low-generation-probability nucleotide sequences to deal with suspected cross-contamination and a sequencing artifact. In a later analysis, a clonal expansion index was calculated for each public chain from normalized within-repertoire ranks of inferred template counts. Generation probabilities in a later analysis came from a VDJ recombination model fitted to out-of-frame rearrangements, and those results were checked against IGoR. In a later analysis, TCR-TCR, TCR-HLA and TCR-CMV co-occurrence was scored with hypergeometric tests, and a repertoire-size bias correction was applied to TCR pairs. To estimate false discovery rates, a later analysis permuted the HLA or CMV assignments 20 times. In a later analysis, co-occurring TCRs were grouped using DBSCAN, with TCRdist sequence similarity added in when clustering inside HLA-allele-positive subsets. Repertoires with fewer than 30,000 or more than 120,000 public chains were left out of co-occurrence clustering, as were five repertoires with anomalous nucleotide sharing. What TCRdb holds here is the immuneACCESS table cut down to in-frame rearrangements. Part of the clones is not present; checked against another copy, under half of the missing clones reflect an unresolved V gene, and the others are unexplained. The V and J calls and clone size come from that table; D and trimming were worked out from the DNA. Within this sample are 150,000 to 200,000 clones, with roughly 77% of them counted one time only. The top ten clones comprise 7.7% of the sample.

The germline V gene provides CDR1 SGHRS and CDR2 YFSETQ. CDR3 length: 14 amino acids, cysteine to phenylalanine. Just CDR3 DNA is preserved here, 42 bases in frame from base 1. Trimming at the junction amounts to 2 bases on V and 1 base on J, and the germline ends lie 8 bases apart. The sample consisted of PBMCs. The TCR sequence derives from a woman aged 40 to 50 in good health and CMV-seropositive. This chain joins TRBV5-1 to TRBJ2-3; a confident D gene designation cannot be given. Here is the DNA: TGCGCCAGCAGCTTCCCTCTAGGCACAGATACGCAGTATTTT. Translated, it reads CASSFPLGTDTQYF.